A single sample is the source of the 21 T cell receptor beta chains below, sequenced in a study of T cells in Graves' hyperthyroidism and ophthalmopathy. Amplification of TCR beta CDR3 regions used RNA as the template. The TCR CDR3 was amplified in a first-round RT-PCR using the HTBI primer set. TCRdb analysed the multiplex PCR reads with MiXCR anew, one entry per CDR3 protein. The table records hundreds of thousands of distinct CDR3 sequences, around 14% of them present only once. The sample was blood. Receptors were obtained from a young woman with Graves' hyperthyroidism.

This clonotype was counted many times. The chain couples TRBV5-1 to TRBJ2-2, with TRBD1 identical over 7 bases. V lost 1 base and J lost 2; bases outside the gene matches: 2. The length of the CDR3 is 15 residues. CDR1 and CDR2 (germline): SGHRS, YFSETQ. CDR3 region: CASSLTGVNTGELFF. Written as DNA, the CDR3 is TGCGCCAGCAGCTTGACAGGGGTTAACACCGGGGAGCTGTTTTTT. The variable domain in full, completed from reference TRBV5-1 and TRBJ2-2, reads KAGVTQTPRYLIKTRGQQVTLSCSPISGHRSVSWYQQTPGQGLQFLFEYFSETQRNKGNFPGRFSGRQFSNSRSEMNVSTLELGDSALYLCASSLTGVNTGELFFGEGSRLTVL.

This clonotype was observed at least ten times. V is TRBV20-1 and J is TRBJ2-1; 11 bases are a match to TRBD2. This CDR3 is 17 amino acids long. The germline V gene has CDR1 DFQATT and CDR2 SNEGSKA (reference sequence). Unmatched junction bases numbered 12, after V lost 3 bases and J lost 5 bases. The CDR3 DNA reads as TGCAGTGCTAGTTGGCTAGCGGGAGGCCCCATCGACAATGAGCAGTTCTTC. It encodes CSASWLAGGPIDNEQFF.

This clonotype has ten or more counts. The genes are TRBV3-1 and TRBJ1-3; no clear D gene. The CDR3 length is 13 residues. Trimming cost V 0 bases and J 1 base, with 1 base left between them. Germline CDR1 and CDR2: LGHDT and YNNKEL (reference sequence). The CDR3 DNA sequence: TGTGCCAGCAGCCAAGATTCTGGAAACACCATATATTTT. It codes for CASSQDSGNTIYF.

This clonotype has at least ten counts. The chain joins TRBV15 to TRBJ1-5; possibly TRBD1 for D (6 bases). The V end was cut by 5 bases, the J end by 4 bases, with 18 bases between. The CDR3 runs to 16 residues. In germline, CDR1 is LNHNV, CDR2 YYDKDF (reference sequence). The CDR3 spells CATSAGTGILNQPQHF. The CDR3 nucleotides read TGTGCCACCAGCGCCGGAACAGGGATCCTAAATCAGCCCCAGCATTTT.

This clonotype was recorded many times. The chain uses TRBV18 and TRBJ2-1; D is undetermined. This CDR3 has 12 residues. The V end lost 6 bases, the J end lost 6 bases, and 9 bases lay between the germline ends. CDR1 and CDR2 (germline): KGHSH, LQKENI. In DNA, the CDR3 is TGTGCCAGCTCGGCGAAGGCCAATGAGCAGTTCTTC. Translated: CASSAKANEQFF.

This clonotype was seen repeatedly, ten times or more. This rearrangement joins TRBV5-5 to TRBJ1-1; D is ambiguous. The germline V gene has CDR1 SGHKS and CDR2 YYEKEE (reference sequence). Trimming shortened V by 4 bases and J by 1 base, and 14 bases separated the two germline ends. This CDR3 is built from 15 residues. The CDR3 nucleotides read TGTGCCAGCAGCACCAGCCCCTTGGGGAACACTGAAGCTTTCTTT. Protein: CASSTSPLGNTEAFF.

This clonotype was recorded at least ten times. The rearrangement joins TRBV7-9 to TRBJ1-1; D call uncertain. V lost 0 bases and J lost 8, with 13 bases in between. Germline values: CDR1 SEHNR, CDR2 FQNEAQ (reference sequence). This CDR3 is built from 14 residues. The CDR3 nucleotides read TGTGCCAGCAGCTTAGCCTTAGGACCATGGGAAGCTTTCTTT. Its translation: CASSLALGPWEAFF.

The table lists this clonotype with many counts. This chain joins TRBV28 and TRBJ2-2, with a possible D match to TRBD2 (6 bases). This CDR3 spans 16 amino acids. Germline CDR1 and CDR2: MDHEN and SYDVKM. V was cut by 5 bases and J by 10 bases, with 23 bases left in between. The CDR3 spells CASSPSGWGLGKELFF. The CDR3 DNA sequence: TGTGCCAGCAGTCCCTCCGGTTGGGGACTCGGAAAGGAGCTGTTTTTT.

This clonotype was picked up many times. CDR3 DNA: TGTGCCAGCAGCCAAGATCCAGTTTGGGGGGCCGGCAATGAGCAGTTCTTC. Protein sequence: CASSQDPVWGAGNEQFF. The chain carries TRBV3-1 and TRBJ2-1; either TRBD1 or TRBD2 may supply D (6 bases each). CDR1 is LGHDT and CDR2 is YNNKEL in the germline V gene (reference sequence). Trimming pared 0 bases from V and 6 bases from J, leaving 18 bases between. CDR3 size: 17 residues.

Ten or more counts support this clonotype. The rearrangement joins TRBV3-1 to TRBJ1-3, with D perhaps matching TRBD1 (6 bases). This CDR3 comprises 15 residues. The germline gives CDR1 LGHDT, CDR2 YNNKEL (reference sequence). Trimming took 4 bases from V and 2 from J, leaving 12 bases between them. CDR3 DNA: TGTGCCAGCAGCCTTTGGACAGTAACTGGAAACACCATATATTTT. Amino acid sequence: CASSLWTVTGNTIYF.

This chain connects TRBV27 to TRBJ2-7, with TRBD1 matching over 7 bases. The CDR3 contains 14 residues. Germline V gives CDR1 MNHEY, CDR2 SMNVEV (reference sequence). The V segment lost 6 bases and the J segment 3 bases; nucleotides outside the gene matches: 8. This CDR3 is CASRKTGTGYEQYF. The CDR3 bases are TGTGCCAGCAGGAAGACAGGGACCGGCTACGAGCAGTACTTC.

This clonotype was seen repeatedly, ten times or more. The genes are TRBV12-3 or TRBV12-4 and TRBJ1-6; D unclear. Trimming cost V 5 bases and J 9 bases, with 14 bases left between them. The length of the CDR3 is 14 residues. CDR3 region: CASSQLSGGSPLHF. As DNA, the CDR3 is TGTGCCAGCAGTCAGCTGTCGGGAGGTTCACCCCTCCACTTT.

This clonotype occurred many times. The chain recombines TRBV11-2 with TRBJ2-1, with 15 positions matching TRBD2. This CDR3 is built from 17 residues. V lost 4 bases, J lost 7 bases, and 8 bases stayed unmatched. Germline assignment: CDR1 SGHAT and CDR2 FQNNGV. CDR3 DNA: TGTGCCAGCAGCTCCACAGGACTAGCGGGAGGGACTAATGAGCAGTTCTTC. It specifies CASSSTGLAGGTNEQFF.

This clonotype appeared many times. The genes are TRBV6-4 and TRBJ1-1; D may be TRBD1 (5 bases). With 6 bases removed from V and 1 base from J, the gap between germline ends came to 15 bases. Germline CDR1 reads MRHNA; CDR2 reads SNTAGT. This CDR3 has 15 residues. As DNA, the CDR3 is TGTGCCAGCAGCCCAAGCATCCAGGGGAACACTGAAGCTTTCTTT. Amino acids: CASSPSIQGNTEAFF.

This clonotype was detected a few times. The chain combines TRBV30 with TRBJ2-5, with D uncertain. Trimming shortened V by 3 bases and J by 5 bases, and 13 bases separated the two germline ends. Per germline, CDR1 GTSNPN and CDR2 SVGIG (reference sequence). The CDR3 is made up of 13 amino acids. The CDR3 sequence: CAWSPGPGETQYF. The CDR3 nucleotides read TGTGCCTGGAGCCCCGGCCCCGGGGAGACCCAGTACTTC. Using reference TRBV30 and TRBJ2-5 for the parts outside the CDR3, the full variable domain is SQTIHQWPATLVQPVGSPLSLECTVEGTSNPNLYWYRQAAGRGLQLLFYSVGIGQISSEVPQNLSASRPQDRQFILSSKKLLLSDSGFYLCAWSPGPGETQYFGPGTRLLVL.

The chain is built from TRBV28 and TRBJ2-7; D is unclear. The germline V gene has CDR1 MDHEN and CDR2 SYDVKM. Trimming stripped 7 bases from V and 4 bases from J, with 17 bases between. This CDR3 has 14 amino acids. The CDR3 spells CASMGGPMGYEQYF. The CDR3 nucleotides read TGTGCCAGCATGGGCGGCCCTATGGGGTACGAGCAGTACTTC.

A few counts support this clonotype. A read error may be the cause here, since a much bigger clone is one base away. The rearrangement joins TRBV28 to TRBJ2-7; TRBD1 or TRBD2 may be the D gene (6 bases each). V shed 8 bases and J shed 4 bases, with 24 bases lying between them. Germline assignment: CDR1 MDHEN and CDR2 SYDVKM. The CDR3 runs 16 residues. The DNA of the CDR3 is TGTGCCAGCGAGTTCTCTAGCGCCGGGGGCTATTACGAGCAGTACTTC. Encoded protein: CASEFSSAGGYYEQYF.

Many counts were recorded for this clonotype. This chain joins TRBV18 and TRBJ1-1; D remains unclear. V lost 4 bases and J lost 8, with 14 bases in between. Germline V gene sequence: CDR1 KGHSH, CDR2 LQKENI. The CDR3 contains 13 residues. The CDR3 coding sequence is TGTGCCAGCTCACGAGTTTCCGGAGACGAAGCTTTCTTT. Its translation is CASSRVSGDEAFF.

There are many counts of this clonotype. The genes are TRBV2 and TRBJ2-3; 9 positions agree with TRBD2. Germline assignment: CDR1 SNHLY and CDR2 FYNNEI. CDR3 size: 16 residues. V lost 1 base and J lost 6; bases outside the gene matches: 8. CDR3 nucleotides: TGTGCCAGCAGTGAAGATCTAGCGGGGCTAGCGGATACGCAGTATTTT. Protein product: CASSEDLAGLADTQYF.

This clonotype was picked up many times. CDR3 sequence reads: CASSPPGRGGGQPQHF. The CDR3, as DNA: TGTGCCAGCAGTCCTCCCGGCAGGGGGGGAGGTCAGCCCCAGCATTTT. The chain uses TRBV28 and TRBJ1-5, with 7 bases aligning to TRBD1. Trimming took 5 bases from V and 6 from J; bases not matched to a gene: 13. This CDR3 region has 16 residues. Looked up from germline, CDR1 is MDHEN and CDR2 is SYDVKM.

The V call is TRBV19, the J call TRBJ1-1, with D possibly being TRBD1 (5 bases). The CDR3 runs 16 residues. Germline lookup yields CDR1 LNHDA and CDR2 SQIVND (reference sequence). V was cut by 7 bases and J by 4 bases, with 22 bases left in between. The CDR3 region is CASTFPQGGDTTEAFF. DNA for the CDR3: TGTGCCAGTACCTTCCCCCAGGGAGGAGATACCACTGAAGCTTTCTTT.